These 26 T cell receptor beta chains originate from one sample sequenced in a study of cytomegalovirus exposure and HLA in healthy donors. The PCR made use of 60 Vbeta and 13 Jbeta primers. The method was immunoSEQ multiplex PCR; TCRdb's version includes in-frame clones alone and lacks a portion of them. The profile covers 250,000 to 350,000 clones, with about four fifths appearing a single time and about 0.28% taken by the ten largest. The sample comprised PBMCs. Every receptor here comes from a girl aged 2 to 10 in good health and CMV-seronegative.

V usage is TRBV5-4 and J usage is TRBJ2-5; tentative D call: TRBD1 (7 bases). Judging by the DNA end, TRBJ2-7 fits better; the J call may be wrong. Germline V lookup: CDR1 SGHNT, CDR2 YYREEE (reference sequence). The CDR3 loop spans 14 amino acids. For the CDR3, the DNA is TGTGCCAGCAGCTTGGACAGGGGAGGCTACGAGCAGTACTTC. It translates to CASSLDRGGYEQYF.

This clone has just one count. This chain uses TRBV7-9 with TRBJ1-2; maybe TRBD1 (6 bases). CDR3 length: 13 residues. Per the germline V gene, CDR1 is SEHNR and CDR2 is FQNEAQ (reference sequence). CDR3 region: CSGRQVEDYGYTF. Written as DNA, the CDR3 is TGTTCCGGTAGACAGGTAGAGGACTATGGCTACACCTTC.

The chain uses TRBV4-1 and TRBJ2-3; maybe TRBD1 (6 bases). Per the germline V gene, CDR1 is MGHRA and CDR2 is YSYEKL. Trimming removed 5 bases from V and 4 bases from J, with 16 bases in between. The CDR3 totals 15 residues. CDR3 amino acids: CASSSQSPGADTQYF. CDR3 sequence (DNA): TGCGCCAGCAGCAGTCAATCCCCAGGGGCAGATACGCAGTATTTT.

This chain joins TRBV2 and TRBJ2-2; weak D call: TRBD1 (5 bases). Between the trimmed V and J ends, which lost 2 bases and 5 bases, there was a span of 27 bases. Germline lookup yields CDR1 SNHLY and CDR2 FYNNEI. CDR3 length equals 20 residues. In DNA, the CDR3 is TGTGCCAGCAGTGAACAGGGATGGACGGATTCCTCCGAACAAACCGGGGAGCTGTTTTTT. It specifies CASSEQGWTDSSEQTGELFF.

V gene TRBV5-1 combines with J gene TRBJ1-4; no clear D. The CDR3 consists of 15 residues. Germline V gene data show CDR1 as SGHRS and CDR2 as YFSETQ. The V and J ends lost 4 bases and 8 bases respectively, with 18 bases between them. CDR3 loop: CASSLDGVGGEKLFF. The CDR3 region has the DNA TGCGCCAGCAGCCTGGACGGGGTTGGTGGGGAAAAACTGTTTTTT.

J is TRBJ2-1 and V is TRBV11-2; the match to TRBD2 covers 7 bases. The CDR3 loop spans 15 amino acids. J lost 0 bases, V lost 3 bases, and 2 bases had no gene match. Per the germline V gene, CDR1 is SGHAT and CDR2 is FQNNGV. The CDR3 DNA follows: TGTGCCAGCAGCTTTCTAGCGGACTCCTACAATGAGCAGTTCTTC. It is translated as CASSFLADSYNEQFF.

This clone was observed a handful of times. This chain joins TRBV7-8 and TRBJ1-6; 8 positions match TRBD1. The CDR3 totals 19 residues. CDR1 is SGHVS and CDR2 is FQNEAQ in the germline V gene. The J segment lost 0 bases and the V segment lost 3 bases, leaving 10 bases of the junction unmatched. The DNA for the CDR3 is TGTGCCAGCAGCTTTCACCCGGACAGGGTGAGCTCCTATAATTCACCCCTCCACTTT. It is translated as CASSFHPDRVSSYNSPLHF.

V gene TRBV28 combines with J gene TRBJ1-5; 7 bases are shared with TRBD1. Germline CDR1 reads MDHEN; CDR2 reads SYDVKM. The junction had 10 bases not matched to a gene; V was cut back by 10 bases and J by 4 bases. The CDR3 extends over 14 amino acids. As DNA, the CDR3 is TGTGCCACAAAAGGGGGCGCGGTTAATCAGCCCCAGCATTTT. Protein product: CATKGGAVNQPQHF.

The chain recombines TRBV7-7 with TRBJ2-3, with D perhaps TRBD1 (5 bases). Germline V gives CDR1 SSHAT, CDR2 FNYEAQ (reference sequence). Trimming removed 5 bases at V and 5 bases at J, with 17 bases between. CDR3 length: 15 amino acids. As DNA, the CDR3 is TGTGCCAGCAGCCCCTTGGGGCCTACAGAAGATACGCAGTATTTT. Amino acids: CASSPLGPTEDTQYF.

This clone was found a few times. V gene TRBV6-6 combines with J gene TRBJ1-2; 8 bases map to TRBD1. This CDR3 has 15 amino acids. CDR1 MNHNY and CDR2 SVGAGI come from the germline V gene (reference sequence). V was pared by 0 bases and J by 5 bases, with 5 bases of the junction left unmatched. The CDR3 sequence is CASSYSDRAVYGYTF. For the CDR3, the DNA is TGTGCCAGCAGTTACTCGGACAGGGCCGTTTATGGCTACACCTTC.

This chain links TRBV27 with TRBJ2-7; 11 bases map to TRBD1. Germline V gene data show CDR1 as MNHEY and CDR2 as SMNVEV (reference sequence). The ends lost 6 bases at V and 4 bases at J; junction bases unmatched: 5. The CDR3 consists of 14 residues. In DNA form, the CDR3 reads TGTGCCAGCAGACGGACAGGGGGCATTTACGAGCAGTACTTC. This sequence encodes CASRRTGGIYEQYF.

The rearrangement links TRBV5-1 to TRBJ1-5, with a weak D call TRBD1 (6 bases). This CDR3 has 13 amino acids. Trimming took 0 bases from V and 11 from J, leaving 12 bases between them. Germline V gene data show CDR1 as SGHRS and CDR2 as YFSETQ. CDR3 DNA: TGCGCCAGCAGCTTGGGAACAGGGAGTGCCCAGCATTTT. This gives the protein CASSLGTGSAQHF.

The CDR3 DNA reads as TGTGCCATCTCCCGGGATGTTGGAGGAGAAAAACTGTTTTTT. Amino acids: CAISRDVGGEKLFF. This rearrangement joins TRBV10-3 to TRBJ1-4; D is unclear. The CDR3 extends over 14 amino acids. CDR1 is ENHRY, CDR2 SYGVKD, per germline. V dropped 8 bases and J dropped 8 bases, with 18 bases sitting between them.

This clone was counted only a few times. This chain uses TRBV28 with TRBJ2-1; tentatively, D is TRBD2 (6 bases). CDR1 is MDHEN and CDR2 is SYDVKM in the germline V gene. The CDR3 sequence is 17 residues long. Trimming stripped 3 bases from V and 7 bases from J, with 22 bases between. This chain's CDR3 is CASSLLGGLGYDNEQFF. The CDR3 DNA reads TGTGCCAGCAGTTTGCTCGGAGGGCTGGGATACGATAATGAGCAGTTCTTC.

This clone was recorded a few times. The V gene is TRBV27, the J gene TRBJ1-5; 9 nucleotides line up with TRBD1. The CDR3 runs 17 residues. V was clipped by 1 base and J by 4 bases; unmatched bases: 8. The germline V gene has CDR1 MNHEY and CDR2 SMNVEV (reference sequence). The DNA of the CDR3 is TGTGCCAGCAGTTTATTGGGGGGACAGGGAGTTAATCAGCCCCAGCATTTT. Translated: CASSLLGGQGVNQPQHF.

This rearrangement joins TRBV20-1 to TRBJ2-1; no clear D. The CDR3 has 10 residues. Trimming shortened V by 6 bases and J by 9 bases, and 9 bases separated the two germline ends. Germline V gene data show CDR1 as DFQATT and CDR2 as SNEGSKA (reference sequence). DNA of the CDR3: TGCAGTGCGAAAGTAGTTGAGCAGTTCTTC. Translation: CSAKVVEQFF.

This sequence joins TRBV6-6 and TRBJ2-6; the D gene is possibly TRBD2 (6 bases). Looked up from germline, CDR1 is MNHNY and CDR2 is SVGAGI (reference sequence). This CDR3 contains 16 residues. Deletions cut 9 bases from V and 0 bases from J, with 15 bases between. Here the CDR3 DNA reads TGTGCCAGTGGGGACTCGGCTAGCTCTGGGGCCAACGTCCTGACTTTC. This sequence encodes CASGDSASSGANVLTF.

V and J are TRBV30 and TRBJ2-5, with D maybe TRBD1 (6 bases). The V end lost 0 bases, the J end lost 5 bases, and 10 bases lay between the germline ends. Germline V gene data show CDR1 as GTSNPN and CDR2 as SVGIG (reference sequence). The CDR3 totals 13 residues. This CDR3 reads CAWSVQGWETQYF. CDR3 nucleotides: TGTGCCTGGAGTGTACAGGGCTGGGAGACCCAGTACTTC.

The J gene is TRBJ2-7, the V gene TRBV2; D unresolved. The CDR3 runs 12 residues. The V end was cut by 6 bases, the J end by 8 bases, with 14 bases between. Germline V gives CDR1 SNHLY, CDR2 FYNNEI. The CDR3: CASRAGHSKQYF. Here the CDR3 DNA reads TGTGCCAGCAGGGCCGGTCACAGCAAGCAGTACTTC.

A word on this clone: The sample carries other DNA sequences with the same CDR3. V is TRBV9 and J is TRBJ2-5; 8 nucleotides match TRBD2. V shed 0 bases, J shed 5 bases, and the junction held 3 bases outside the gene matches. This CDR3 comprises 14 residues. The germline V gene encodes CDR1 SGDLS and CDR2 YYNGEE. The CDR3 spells CASSVVPGGETQYF. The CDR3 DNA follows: TGTGCCAGCAGCGTAGTCCCGGGAGGGGAGACCCAGTACTTC.

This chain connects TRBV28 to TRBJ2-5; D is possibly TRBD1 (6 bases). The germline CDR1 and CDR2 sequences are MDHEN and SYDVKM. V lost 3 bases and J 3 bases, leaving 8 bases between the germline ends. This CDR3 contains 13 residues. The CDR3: CASSLDSEETQYF. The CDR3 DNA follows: TGTGCCAGCAGTTTGGACAGTGAAGAGACCCAGTACTTC.

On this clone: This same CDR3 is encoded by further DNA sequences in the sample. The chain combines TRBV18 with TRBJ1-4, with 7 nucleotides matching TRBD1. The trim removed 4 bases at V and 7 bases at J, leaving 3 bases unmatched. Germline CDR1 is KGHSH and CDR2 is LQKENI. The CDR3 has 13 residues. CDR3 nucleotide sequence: TGTGCCAGCTCACAGGGGGCCGGTGAAAAACTGTTTTTT. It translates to CASSQGAGEKLFF.

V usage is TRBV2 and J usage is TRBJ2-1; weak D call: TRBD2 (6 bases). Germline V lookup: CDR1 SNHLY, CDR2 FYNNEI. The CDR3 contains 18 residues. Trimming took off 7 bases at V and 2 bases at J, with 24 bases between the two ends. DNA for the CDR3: TGTGCCAGCATGGGCACCGGTGGCGCGGGATCCACCTACAATGAGCAGTTCTTC. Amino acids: CASMGTGGAGSTYNEQFF. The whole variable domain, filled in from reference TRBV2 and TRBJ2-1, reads EPEVTQTPSHQVTQMGQEVILRCVPISNHLYFYWYRQILGQKVEFLVSFYNNEISEKSEIFDDQFSVERPDGSNFTLKIRSTKLEDSAMYFCASMGTGGAGSTYNEQFFGPGTRLTVL.

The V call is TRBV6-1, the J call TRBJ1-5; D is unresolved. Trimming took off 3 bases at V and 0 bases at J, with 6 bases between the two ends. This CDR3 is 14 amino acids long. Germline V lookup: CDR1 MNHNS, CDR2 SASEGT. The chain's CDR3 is CASSDLYSNQPQHF. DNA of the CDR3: TGTGCCAGCAGTGACCTGTATAGCAATCAGCCCCAGCATTTT.

The CDR3 nucleotides are TGTGCCAGCAGCTCTGGGAGCGCAGATACGCAGTATTTT. This encodes CASSSGSADTQYF. V is TRBV11-2 and J is TRBJ2-3, with D possibly matching TRBD2 (5 bases). Between the trimmed V and J ends, which lost 4 bases and 4 bases, there was a span of 9 bases. The germline gives CDR1 SGHAT, CDR2 FQNNGV. This CDR3 is built from 13 residues.

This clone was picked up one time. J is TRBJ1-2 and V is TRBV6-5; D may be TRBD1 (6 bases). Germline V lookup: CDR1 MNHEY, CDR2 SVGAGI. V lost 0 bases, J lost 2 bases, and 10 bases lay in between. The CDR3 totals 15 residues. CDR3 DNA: TGTGCCAGCAGTTACTCCGCCGGACAGAACTATGGCTACACCTTC. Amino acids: CASSYSAGQNYGYTF.